Sequencing of this T cell receptor beta chain was carried out in a study of blood T cell repertoires in COVID-19. The germline V gene encodes CDR1 LNHDA and CDR2 SQIVND (reference sequence). CDR3 length: 14 residues. After removal of 4 bases from V and 6 bases from J, the junction contained 7 bases not matched to a gene. The protocol was immunoSEQ multiplex PCR, while the TCRdb copy is restricted to in-frame clones and leaves out a portion. The profile shows about 220,000 clones, under 90% of them singletons. The TCR originated in a woman at least 80 years old with acute or convalescent COVID-19. The source material was peripheral blood. V usage is TRBV19 and J usage is TRBJ1-1; 8 bases agree with TRBD1. CDR3 region: CASSTGQGGAEAFF. CDR3 coding DNA: TGTGCCAGTAGTACAGGACAGGGAGGCGCTGAAGCTTTCTTT.